These 24 T cell receptor beta chains originate from one sample sequenced in a study of T cell repertoires in cytomegalovirus infection. TCRdb redid the calling of the reads with MiXCR, one entry per CDR3 protein. The sample contains approximately 500,000 distinct CDR3 sequences, around 11% of which appear only once. The source material was PBMCs. The receptors were sampled from a human donor in good health (CMV status not recorded). Some clones in this sample may be carry-over from other donors' samples.

As DNA, the CDR3 is TGCAGTGCTAGACCCCCGGAGGGCTATAATTCACCCCTCCACTTT. Amino acid sequence: CSARPPEGYNSPLHF. The chain recombines TRBV20-1 with TRBJ1-6, with D unresolved. With 2 bases removed from V and 3 bases from J, the gap between germline ends came to 11 bases. Per the germline V gene, CDR1 is DFQATT and CDR2 is SNEGSKA (reference sequence). The CDR3 length is 15 residues.

This clonotype was seen ten or more times. This chain uses TRBV7-8 with TRBJ1-1; the match to TRBD1 covers 10 bases. The germline CDR1 and CDR2 sequences are SGHVS and FQNEAQ. CDR3 size: 16 residues. J lost 4 bases, V lost 4 bases, and 9 bases had no gene match. CDR3 nucleotides: TGTGCCAGCAGCTGGGGGACAGGGGTCTGGGGCACTGAAGCTTTCTTT. The encoded protein is CASSWGTGVWGTEAFF.

This clonotype appeared many times. The J gene is TRBJ1-1, the V gene TRBV6-5; D is uncertain. Trimming left V 4 bases short and J 11 bases short, with 14 bases between. From germline, CDR1 is MNHEY and CDR2 SVGAGI. This CDR3 comprises 12 residues. CDR3 sequence: CASSSTGFQAFF. The CDR3 DNA follows: TGTGCCAGCAGTTCTACGGGATTTCAGGCTTTCTTT.

This clonotype has at least ten counts. The chain employs TRBV28 and TRBJ2-1; TRBD2 agrees at 11 bases. CDR1 and CDR2 from the germline V gene are MDHEN and SYDVKM. This CDR3 has 16 residues. Losses at the gene ends were 6 bases for V and 4 bases for J; bases not matched to a gene: 8. The chain's CDR3 is CASRSTSGADYNEQFF. CDR3 coding DNA: TGTGCCAGCAGGTCGACTAGCGGGGCTGATTACAATGAGCAGTTCTTC.

This chain links TRBV4-2 with TRBJ1-5, with no clear D. CDR1 and CDR2 from the germline V gene are LGHNA and YNFKEQ. V lost 7 bases to trimming and J lost 0 bases, with 13 bases between them. The CDR3 has 15 residues. The CDR3 nucleotides are TGTGCCAGCACCCAGGAGCGTTATAGCAATCAGCCCCAGCATTTT. It encodes CASTQERYSNQPQHF.

This clonotype came up many times. The J gene is TRBJ1-2, the V gene TRBV12-3 or TRBV12-4, with 7 bases fitting TRBD1. The CDR3 spans 15 residues. The V gene end was trimmed by 4 bases and the J gene end by 4 bases; junction bases not matched to a gene: 9. The CDR3: CASSSDRVVGYGYTF. The CDR3 bases are TGTGCCAGCAGTTCAGACAGGGTCGTGGGCTATGGCTACACCTTC.

V and J are TRBV7-9 and TRBJ2-7; 7 bases align to TRBD1. Germline V gene sequence: CDR1 SEHNR, CDR2 FQNEAQ (reference sequence). This CDR3 spans 16 amino acids. Unmatched junction bases numbered 12, after V lost 5 bases and J lost 2 bases. This chain's CDR3 is CASSATGTELAYEQYF. The CDR3 region has the DNA TGTGCCAGCAGCGCGACCGGGACAGAACTTGCCTACGAGCAGTACTTC.

The table lists this clonotype with many counts. The chain employs TRBV5-6 and TRBJ2-1, with D hard to call. This CDR3 is built from 12 residues. Germline V gene data show CDR1 as SGHDT and CDR2 as YYEEEE. Deletions cut 1 base from V and 8 bases from J, with 7 bases between. The CDR3 region is CASSLRIHEQFF. The CDR3 DNA sequence: TGTGCCAGCAGCTTGCGAATCCATGAGCAGTTCTTC.

This clonotype was seen at least ten times. The rearrangement uses TRBV28 and TRBJ2-2; D unresolved. Looked up from germline, CDR1 is MDHEN and CDR2 is SYDVKM. V was shortened by 7 bases and J by 1 base, with 4 bases between the two germline ends. CDR3 length: 12 residues. The CDR3 loop is CASMGNTGELFF. The DNA for the CDR3 is TGTGCCAGCATGGGGAACACCGGGGAGCTGTTTTTT. The complete variable domain, with remaining parts taken from reference TRBV28 and TRBJ2-2, reads DVKVTQSSRYLVKRTGEKVFLECVQDMDHENMFWYRQDPGLGLRLIYFSYDVKMKEKGDIPEGYSVSREKKERFSLILESASTNQTSMYLCASMGNTGELFFGEGSRLTVL.

This clonotype was observed many times. The chain has TRBV7-6 and TRBJ2-5; TRBD1 or TRBD2 may be the D gene (8 bases each). CDR1 is SGHVS, CDR2 FNYEAQ, per germline. The CDR3 is made up of 16 amino acids. V lost 2 bases to trimming and J lost 7 bases, with 20 bases between them. The CDR3 sequence is CASSLSGGGQGVTQYF. In DNA form, the CDR3 reads TGTGCCAGCAGCTTAAGCGGGGGCGGACAGGGTGTGACCCAGTACTTC.

This clonotype was seen at least ten times. The CDR3 DNA is TGTGCCAGCAGCCTGTGGGTAGGGGAACTGTTTTTT. Encoded protein: CASSLWVGELFF. This chain joins TRBV7-2 and TRBJ1-4, with a tentative D call TRBD1 (5 bases). The CDR3 has 12 amino acids. Germline-derived CDR1 and CDR2 are SGHTA and FQGNSA. Trimming removed 5 bases at V and 12 bases at J, with 13 bases between.

Details on this clonotype: This may be a read error: a much more frequent sequence differs by one nucleotide. The chain couples TRBV19 to TRBJ2-6; D gene unclear. CDR3 size: 14 residues. The germline gives CDR1 LNHDA, CDR2 SQIVND (reference sequence). Here the CDR3 DNA reads TGTGCCAGTAGTTGGTTGTCTGGGACCAACGTCCTGACTTTC. Its translation: CASSWLSGTNVLTF.

Many counts were recorded for this clonotype. The V gene is TRBV4-1, the J gene TRBJ2-2; D unclear. The CDR3 sequence is 13 residues long. The ends were cut back, 0 bases at V and 6 bases at J, with 5 bases in the middle. Per germline, CDR1 MGHRA and CDR2 YSYEKL. In nucleotides, the CDR3 is TGCGCCAGCAGCCAAGATCGATCCGGGGAGCTGTTTTTT. This encodes CASSQDRSGELFF.

This clonotype showed up many times. The chain uses TRBV3-1 and TRBJ2-5; 8 bases fit TRBD1. The V segment lost 0 bases and the J segment 4 bases; nucleotides outside the gene matches: 13. Per the germline V gene, CDR1 is LGHDT and CDR2 is YNNKEL (reference sequence). This CDR3 is 18 amino acids long. In nucleotides, the CDR3 is TGTGCCAGCAGCCAAGATTTCAGGGGGCGCCGAGTGGGAGAGACCCAGTACTTC. It is translated as CASSQDFRGRRVGETQYF.

This clonotype was recorded at least ten times. This chain uses TRBV24-1 with TRBJ2-6; D is perhaps TRBD2 (5 bases). The CDR3 is 16 residues long. CDR1 is KGHDR, CDR2 SFDVKD, per germline. V was trimmed by 1 base and J by 0 bases, leaving 6 bases between them. CDR3 sequence (DNA): TGTGCCACCAGTGATTTAGGGAGCTCTGGGGCCAACGTCCTGACTTTC. Its translation is CATSDLGSSGANVLTF.

This clonotype was seen a handful of times. This chain joins TRBV7-9 and TRBJ2-3, with 10 bases fitting TRBD2. This CDR3 region has 14 residues. The trim removed 11 bases at V and 3 bases at J, leaving 8 bases unmatched. CDR1 and CDR2 (germline): SEHNR, FQNEAQ (reference sequence). CDR3 sequence reads: CAGTGTSDTDTQYF. CDR3 nucleotide sequence: TGTGCCGGAACCGGGACTAGCGATACAGATACGCAGTATTTT.

This clonotype was seen only a few times. This chain links TRBV5-1 with TRBJ1-6; TRBD1 matches 8 bases. Trimming cost V 4 bases and J 7 bases; bases outside gene matches: 4. The CDR3 is made up of 14 amino acids. Germline loops: CDR1 SGHRS, CDR2 YFSETQ. CDR3 amino acids: CASSRTGRNSPLHF. The CDR3 DNA reads TGCGCCAGCAGCAGGACAGGGAGGAATTCACCCCTCCACTTT.

The sample holds many counts of this clonotype. This chain uses TRBV7-9 with TRBJ1-4; D is unresolved. Deletions cut 10 bases from V and 0 bases from J, with 15 bases between. The CDR3 is made up of 15 amino acids. The germline V gene encodes CDR1 SEHNR and CDR2 FQNEAQ (reference sequence). CDR3 DNA sequence: TGTGCCATACCCAGCGGCGGGTCAACTAATGAAAAACTGTTTTTT. Encoded protein: CAIPSGGSTNEKLFF.

A few counts support this clonotype. The V gene is TRBV4-1, the J gene TRBJ1-2, with 10 positions matching TRBD1. Germline trimming cut 4 bases from V and 6 bases from J; bases unmatched to any gene: 20. The CDR3 consists of 19 residues. Germline assignment: CDR1 MGHRA and CDR2 YSYEKL. The CDR3 sequence is CASSRILKTGGAGSHGYTF. CDR3 sequence (DNA): TGCGCCAGCAGCCGTATACTTAAGACAGGGGGCGCAGGTTCACATGGCTACACCTTC.

The table lists this clonotype with many counts. CDR3 sequence: CASSEGTGGGTDTQYF. The CDR3 coding sequence is TGTGCCAGCAGCGAGGGGACAGGGGGAGGCACAGATACGCAGTATTTT. J is TRBJ2-3 and V is TRBV7-3, with 11 nucleotides matching TRBD1. Germline loops: CDR1 SGHTA, CDR2 FQGTGA. With 5 bases clipped from V and 1 base from J, the junction kept 5 bases outside the gene matches. The CDR3 totals 16 residues.

This clonotype was seen at least ten times. V gene TRBV7-9 combines with J gene TRBJ2-5; 9 bases match TRBD2. This CDR3 is built from 15 residues. The trim removed 2 bases at V and 4 bases at J, leaving 5 bases unmatched. In germline, CDR1 is SEHNR, CDR2 FQNEAQ (reference sequence). Written as DNA, the CDR3 is TGTGCCAGCAGCTTACGGCGGGAGGGCCGAGAGACCCAGTACTTC. Protein product: CASSLRREGRETQYF.

This clonotype showed up many times. The chain uses TRBV2 and TRBJ2-1; D might be TRBD2 (6 bases). Germline CDR1 is SNHLY and CDR2 is FYNNEI. The CDR3 has 15 residues. The V end lost 2 bases, the J end lost 4 bases, and 12 bases lay between the germline ends. The CDR3 DNA is TGTGCCAGCAGTGAAAGGGGACTCAATTACAATGAGCAGTTCTTC. It specifies CASSERGLNYNEQFF.

This clonotype was recorded at least ten times. This chain joins TRBV12-3 or TRBV12-4 and TRBJ2-1, with 8 positions matching TRBD2. V was pared by 4 bases and J by 12 bases, with 2 bases of the junction left unmatched. The CDR3 has 11 amino acids. This chain's CDR3 is CASSSGGRQFF. CDR3 coding DNA: TGTGCCAGCAGTTCGGGGGGGCGGCAGTTCTTC.

This clonotype was seen many times. The CDR3 coding sequence is TGTGCCAGCAGCCTGCCTGCCGGAGAGACCCAGTACTTC. It translates to CASSLPAGETQYF. The rearrangement uses TRBV7-9 and TRBJ2-5; no reliable D call. The germline V gene has CDR1 SEHNR and CDR2 FQNEAQ (reference sequence). Trimming removed 5 bases from V and 4 bases from J, with 11 bases in between. This CDR3 region has 13 residues.